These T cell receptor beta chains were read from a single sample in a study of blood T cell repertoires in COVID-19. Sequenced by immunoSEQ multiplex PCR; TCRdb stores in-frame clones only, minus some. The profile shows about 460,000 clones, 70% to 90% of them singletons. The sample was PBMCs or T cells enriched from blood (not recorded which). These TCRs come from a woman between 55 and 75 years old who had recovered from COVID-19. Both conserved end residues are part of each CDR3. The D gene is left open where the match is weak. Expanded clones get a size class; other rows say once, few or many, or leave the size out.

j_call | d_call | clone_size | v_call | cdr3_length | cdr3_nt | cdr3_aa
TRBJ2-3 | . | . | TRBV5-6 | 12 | TGTGCCAGCAGCTTGTTCCCTGGCACGCAGTATTTT | CASSLFPGTQYF
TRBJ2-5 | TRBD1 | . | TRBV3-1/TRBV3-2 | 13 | TGTGCCAGCAGTCGACAGGGGGAAGAGACCCAGTACTTC | CASSRQGEETQYF
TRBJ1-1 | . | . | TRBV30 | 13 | TGTGCCTGGAGTGGACAGACGAACACTGAAGCTTTCTTT | CAWSGQTNTEAFF
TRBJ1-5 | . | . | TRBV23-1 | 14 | TGCGCCAGCAGCCTCGGGGTCGGGGTGGAGCCCCAGCATTTT | CASSLGVGVEPQHF
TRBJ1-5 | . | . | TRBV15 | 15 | TGTGCCACCAGCAAGCGAGGTAGCAGCAATCAGCCCCAGCATTTT | CATSKRGSSNQPQHF
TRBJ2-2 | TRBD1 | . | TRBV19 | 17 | TGTGCCAGTAGGGGGGACAGGGCAAATGCGAACACCGGGGAGCTGTTTTTT | CASRGDRANANTGELFF
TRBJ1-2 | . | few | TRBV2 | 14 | TGTGCCAGCAGCCCCTGGGGAGCTAACTATGGCTACACCTTC | CASSPWGANYGYTF
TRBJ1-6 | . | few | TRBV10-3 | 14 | TGTGCCATCAGTGAGTCGAAGGGGAATTCACCCCTCCACTTT | CAISESKGNSPLHF
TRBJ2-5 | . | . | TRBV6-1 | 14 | TGTGCCAGCAGTGAAGCGAGAGGAAAAGGGACCCAGTACTTC | CASSEARGKGTQYF
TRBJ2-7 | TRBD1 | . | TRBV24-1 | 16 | TGTGCCACCAGTGATTATACGGGACAGGGGGCAGGCGAGCAGTACTTC | CATSDYTGQGAGEQYF
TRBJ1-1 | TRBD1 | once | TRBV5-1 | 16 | TGCGCCAGCATCTGCGGGGTAGGGGGCGGAAACACTGAAGCTTTCTTT | CASICGVGGGNTEAFF
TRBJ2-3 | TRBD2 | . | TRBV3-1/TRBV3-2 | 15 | TGTGCCAGCAGCCAAGAACGGGGGGGGTCAGATACGCAGTATTTT | CASSQERGGSDTQYF
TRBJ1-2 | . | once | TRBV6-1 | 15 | TGTGCCAGCAGTGAGGAGACAGCCGGAAACTATGGCTACACCTTC | CASSEETAGNYGYTF
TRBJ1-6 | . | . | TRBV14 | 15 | TGTGCCAGCAGCCATGGGACATCTTATAATTCACCCCTCCACTTT | CASSHGTSYNSPLHF
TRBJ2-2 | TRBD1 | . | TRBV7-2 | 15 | TGTGCCAGCAGCTACCGACAGGGGGGCACCGGGGAGCTGTTTTTT | CASSYRQGGTGELFF
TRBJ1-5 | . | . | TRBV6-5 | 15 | TGTGCCAGCAGTAACGACAGGATTAGCAATCAGCCCCAGCATTTT | CASSNDRISNQPQHF
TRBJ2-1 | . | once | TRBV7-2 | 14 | TGTGCCAGCAGCTTCATCACAGGTCACAATGAGCAGTTCTTC | CASSFITGHNEQFF
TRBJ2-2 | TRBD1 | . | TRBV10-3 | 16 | TGTGCCATCAGTGTAACAGGGGGCTTGAACACCGGGGAGCTGTTTTTT | CAISVTGGLNTGELFF
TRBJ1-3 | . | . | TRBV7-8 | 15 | TGTGCCAGCAGCTTAGCGGGTTCCAGGGCGGACACCATATATTTT | CASSLAGSRADTIYF
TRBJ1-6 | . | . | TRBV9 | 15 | TGTGCCAGCAGCGTAGATTCGGGGGAGGATTCACCCCTCCACTTT | CASSVDSGEDSPLHF
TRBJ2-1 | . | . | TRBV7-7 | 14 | TGTGCCAGCAGCGTCGGGACATCCGACAATGAGCAGTTCTTC | CASSVGTSDNEQFF
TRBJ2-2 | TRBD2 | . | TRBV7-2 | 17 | TGTGCCAGCAGCTTAGCGTTAGCGGGGGGGCCCGACGGGGAGCTGTTTTTT | CASSLALAGGPDGELFF